This TCR beta chain was captured by sequencing in a study of cytomegalovirus exposure and HLA in healthy donors. Broader study findings: Rarity held for most TCR sequences, but there were some public TCRs that occurred in many donors.

The CDR3 spans 14 residues. The germline gives CDR1 SGDLS, CDR2 YYNGEE. V was trimmed by 5 bases and J by 5 bases, leaving 17 bases between them. A note on this clone: The antigen remains undetermined.

Here immunoSEQ multiplex PCR was the method, and the copy in TCRdb shows in-frame clones only, minus some. The sample records some 150,000 clones, 85% to 90% being singletons. Donors came from a validation cohort of some 110 subjects, distinct from the first 666-subject cohort. The origin of this receptor is a woman aged 25 to 39 in good health and CMV-seropositive. Sequenced sample: PBMCs. This rearrangement joins TRBV9 to TRBJ2-7; tentative D call: TRBD2 (5 bases). CDR3: CASSAPAAGDEQYF. The CDR3 bases are TGTGCCAGCAGTGCCCCCGCCGCCGGGGACGAGCAGTACTTC.